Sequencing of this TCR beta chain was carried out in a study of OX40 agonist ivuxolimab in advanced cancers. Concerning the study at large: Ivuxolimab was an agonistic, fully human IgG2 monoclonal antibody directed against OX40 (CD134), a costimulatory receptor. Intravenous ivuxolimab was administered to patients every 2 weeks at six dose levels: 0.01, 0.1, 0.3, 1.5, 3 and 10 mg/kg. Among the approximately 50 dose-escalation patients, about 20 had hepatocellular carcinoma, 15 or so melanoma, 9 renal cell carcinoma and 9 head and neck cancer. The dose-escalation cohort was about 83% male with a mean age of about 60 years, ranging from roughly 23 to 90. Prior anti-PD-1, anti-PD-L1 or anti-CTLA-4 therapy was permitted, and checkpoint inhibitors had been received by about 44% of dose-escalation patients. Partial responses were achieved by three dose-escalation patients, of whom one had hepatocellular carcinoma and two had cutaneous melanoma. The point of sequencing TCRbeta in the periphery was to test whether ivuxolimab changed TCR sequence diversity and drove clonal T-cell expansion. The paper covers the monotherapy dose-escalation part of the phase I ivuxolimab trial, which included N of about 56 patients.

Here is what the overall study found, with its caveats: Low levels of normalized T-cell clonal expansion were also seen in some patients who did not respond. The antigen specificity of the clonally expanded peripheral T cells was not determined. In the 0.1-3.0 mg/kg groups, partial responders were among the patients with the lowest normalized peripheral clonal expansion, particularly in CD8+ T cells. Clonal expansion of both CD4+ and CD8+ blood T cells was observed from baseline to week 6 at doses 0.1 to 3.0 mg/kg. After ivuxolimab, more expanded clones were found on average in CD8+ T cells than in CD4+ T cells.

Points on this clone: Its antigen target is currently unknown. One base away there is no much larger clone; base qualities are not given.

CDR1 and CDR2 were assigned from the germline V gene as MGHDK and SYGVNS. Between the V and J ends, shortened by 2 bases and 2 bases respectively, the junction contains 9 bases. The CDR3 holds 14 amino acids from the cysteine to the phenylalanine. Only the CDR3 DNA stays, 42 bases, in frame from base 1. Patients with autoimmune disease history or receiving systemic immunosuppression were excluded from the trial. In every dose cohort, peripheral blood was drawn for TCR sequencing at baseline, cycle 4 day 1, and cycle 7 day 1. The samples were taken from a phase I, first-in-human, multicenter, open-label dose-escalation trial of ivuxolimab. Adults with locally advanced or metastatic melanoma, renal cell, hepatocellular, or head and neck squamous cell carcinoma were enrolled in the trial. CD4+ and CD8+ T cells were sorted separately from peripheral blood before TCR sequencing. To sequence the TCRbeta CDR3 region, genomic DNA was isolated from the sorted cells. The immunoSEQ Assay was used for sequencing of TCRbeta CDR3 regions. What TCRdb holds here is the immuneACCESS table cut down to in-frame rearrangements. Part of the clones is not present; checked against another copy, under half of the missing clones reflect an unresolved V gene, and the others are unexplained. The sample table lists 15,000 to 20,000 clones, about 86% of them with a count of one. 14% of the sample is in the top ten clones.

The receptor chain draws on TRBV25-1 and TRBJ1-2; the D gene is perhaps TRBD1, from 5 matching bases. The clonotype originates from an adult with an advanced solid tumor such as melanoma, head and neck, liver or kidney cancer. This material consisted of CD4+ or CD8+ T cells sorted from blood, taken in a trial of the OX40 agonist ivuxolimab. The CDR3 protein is CASSEGAGNYGYTF. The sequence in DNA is TGTGCCAGCAGTGAAGGGGCAGGGAACTATGGCTACACCTTC.